This note documents a single T cell receptor beta chain sequence. There are a few counts of this clone. Its cognate antigen has yet to be identified. No much larger clone exists at a distance of one base, and base qualities are not known. This entry comes from a study of beta chain features in type 1 diabetes listed by TCRdb under 2018. Describing the broader study: Mean age, gender distribution, total cell number and subset yield did not differ between patients and healthy donors. A total of over 95,000,000 sorted cells were examined across all samples, and RNA yield correlated strongly with the number of cells per subset. Whereas all 28 donors provided naive and central memory subsets, regulatory and stem cell-like memory subsets were isolated from just 8 patients and about 8 healthy donors. The study compared TCRB repertoires of sorted circulating CD4+ T cell subsets between recently diagnosed type 1 diabetes patients and matched healthy donors. General conclusions and limits of the study: Fewer insertions and more nucleotide deletions at VDJ recombination sites were observed in patients with type 1 diabetes, implying thymic rearrangement abnormalities. Sequencing cDNA rather than genomic DNA could over-represent highly expressing activated cells, although activation and CD3 levels did not differ between groups. Type 1 diabetes patients showed a moderate but significant shortening of TCRB CDR3 length in all four CD4+ subsets. PCR may preferentially amplify shorter templates, but because patient and control samples were amplified and corrected together, any resulting skew would affect both groups equally. Only small numbers of individuals were included in the HLA sub-analyses, which left unresolved whether HLA type had any influence on TCRB rearrangement. The naive, central memory and regulatory TCRB repertoires appeared to resemble one another more closely among patients than among healthy donors.

From each donor, a single peripheral blood sample of 100 to 150 mL on average was drawn into heparinised tubes. Using a panel that included CD45RO, CCR7, CD25, CD127, CD95 and CD27, naive, central memory, regulatory and stem cell-like memory CD4+ T cells were sorted on a BD FACSAria II. Purity was above 95% for every sorted population. PBMCs were isolated right away by Lymphoprep density gradient centrifugation and were stained directly, without culture. So that batch effects would be minimized, each experiment stained and sorted samples in pairs, pairing one healthy donor with one patient. The entire isolated RNA was reverse transcribed using the High Capacity cDNA Reverse Transcription Kit, and thus expressed TCRB transcripts were sequenced. Deep immunoSEQ sequencing was applied to naive, central memory and regulatory T cell samples, giving an average of about 3.6 million total reads per sample. Sorted cells were lysed in RLT buffer and RNA was extracted with DNase-treated RNeasy Micro or Mini kits, depending on cell number. Each cell subset was processed separately to prevent cross-contamination, with patient and healthy donor samples processed together. TCRB sequences were amplified from cDNA with the immunoSEQ multiplex PCR, producing 87-bp fragments spanning the CDR3 region. Amplicons were sequenced on the Illumina HiSeq platform. In the paper's pipeline: Synthetic template baselines were used to correct PCR bias computationally, reads within Hamming distance 2 were collapsed, and singletons that could not be merged were discarded. Reads were aligned to IMGT to assign V, D and J genes, CDR3 length, and insertions or deletions at six rearrangement sites. Within each subset, clonotype counts were normalized to the number of sorted cells before true diversity and Gini coefficients were calculated with the tcR R package. The overlap coefficient, calculated on TCRB nucleotide sequences, was used to measure repertoire sharing. Out-of-frame TCRB sequences from naive cells were analyzed to stand in for the pre-selection repertoire. The table comes from immuneACCESS by way of TCRdb, which keeps in-frame sequences with V and J called. Part of the clones is missing from these tables; in studies checked, under half for an unresolved V gene and the rest for unknown reasons. V, J and clone size are taken as reported in that table, and D and trimming were inferred from the DNA itself. The sample table shows more than 250,000 clones, and around 24% are seen once. Clones ranked in the top ten supply 0.012% of the sample.

The source material was naive CD4+ T cells from blood. The label giving this sample's cell subset or site can be read as: true naive CD4+ T cells. The receptor was isolated from a woman younger than 45 with type 1 diabetes.

The CDR3 region reads CASSLSGDRANEQFF. The nucleotides are TGTGCCAGCAGCTTAAGCGGGGATAGGGCCAATGAGCAGTTCTTC. The rearrangement combines TRBV7-3 with TRBJ2-1, with a tentative D gene TRBD2 over 6 matching bases. The CDR3 contains 15 residues, cysteine and phenylalanine counted. Kept here is only the CDR3 DNA, which spans 45 bases and is read in frame from base 1. V and J are truncated by 1 base and 6 bases respectively, leaving an intervening sequence of 13 bases. CDR1 and CDR2, looked up from the germline V gene, are SGHTA and FQGTGA.